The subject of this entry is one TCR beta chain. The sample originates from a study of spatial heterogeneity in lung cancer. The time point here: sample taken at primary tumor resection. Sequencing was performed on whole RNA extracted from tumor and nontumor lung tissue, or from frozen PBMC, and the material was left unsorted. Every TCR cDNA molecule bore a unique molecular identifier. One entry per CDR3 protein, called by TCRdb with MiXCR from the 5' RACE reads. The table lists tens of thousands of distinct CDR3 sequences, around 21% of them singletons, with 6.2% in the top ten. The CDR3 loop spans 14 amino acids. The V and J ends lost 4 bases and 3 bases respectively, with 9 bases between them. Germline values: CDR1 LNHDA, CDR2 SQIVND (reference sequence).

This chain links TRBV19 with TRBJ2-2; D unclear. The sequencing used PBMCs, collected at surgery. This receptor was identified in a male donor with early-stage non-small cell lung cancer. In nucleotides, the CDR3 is TGTGCCAGTAGTACAGAGTCGGACACCGGGGAGCTGTTTTTT. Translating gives CASSTESDTGELFF. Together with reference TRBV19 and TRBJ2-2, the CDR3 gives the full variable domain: DGGITQSPKYLFRKEGQNVTLSCEQNLNHDAMYWYRQDPGQGLRLIYYSQIVNDFQKGDIAEGYSVSREKKESFPLTVTSAQKNPTAFYLCASSTESDTGELFFGEGSRLTVL.